The source of this T cell receptor (beta chain) is a study of long-term antiretroviral therapy in people with HIV. The V and J ends lost 2 bases and 7 bases respectively, with 12 bases between them. CDR3 length equals 14 residues. The germline V gene has CDR1 SGHVS and CDR2 FNYEAQ. Run at survey level, the immunoSEQ assay was version v3.0. The repertoire was sequenced with immunoSEQ multiplex PCR; TCRdb's copy has only in-frame clones and lacks some. This sample has 20,000 or so clones, with 84% found just once. The sequence derives from a man younger than 35 with HIV. This specimen was unsorted PBMCs, taken 0.1 years before starting antiretroviral therapy. This rearrangement joins TRBV7-6 to TRBJ2-1; a weak D match, TRBD1 (5 bases). CDR3 in DNA: TGTGCCAGCAGCTTAAGGGCAGGGAAAAATGAGCAGTTCTTC. It codes for CASSLRAGKNEQFF.